The following is a T cell receptor beta chain sequence with its context. Its matching antigen is unknown. Nonspecific anti-CD3/anti-CD28 bead stimulation represents the broad CD4+ T cell repertoire. Sorting of responding CD4+ T cells relied on upregulated CD40 ligand together with CD69. This was the immunoSEQ version 4 assay in survey mode. Generated by immunoSEQ multiplex PCR, the TCRdb table keeps only in-frame clones and is missing some. The table records some 40,000 clones, just over 90% of them present only once. CDR3 length: 15 residues. V shed 2 bases and J 3 bases; nucleotides not matched to a gene: 5. Germline values: CDR1 MNHEY, CDR2 SVGAGI. This entry is derived from a study of persistence of HIV-infected CD4 T cells. The study's findings and limits: TCR oligoclonality correlated with proviral oligoclonality in the same sorted populations.

The TCR originated in an adult man with HIV who was CMV-seropositive. The sequencing used CD4+ T cells sorted from PBMCs after approximately 19-hour stimulation, collected from a patient who received antiretroviral therapy. The genes are TRBV6-5 and TRBJ2-3; 7 bases map to TRBD2. CDR3 in DNA: TGTGCCAGCAGTTACGGAGGGGAGGGTACAGATACGCAGTATTTT. Translating gives CASSYGGEGTDTQYF.